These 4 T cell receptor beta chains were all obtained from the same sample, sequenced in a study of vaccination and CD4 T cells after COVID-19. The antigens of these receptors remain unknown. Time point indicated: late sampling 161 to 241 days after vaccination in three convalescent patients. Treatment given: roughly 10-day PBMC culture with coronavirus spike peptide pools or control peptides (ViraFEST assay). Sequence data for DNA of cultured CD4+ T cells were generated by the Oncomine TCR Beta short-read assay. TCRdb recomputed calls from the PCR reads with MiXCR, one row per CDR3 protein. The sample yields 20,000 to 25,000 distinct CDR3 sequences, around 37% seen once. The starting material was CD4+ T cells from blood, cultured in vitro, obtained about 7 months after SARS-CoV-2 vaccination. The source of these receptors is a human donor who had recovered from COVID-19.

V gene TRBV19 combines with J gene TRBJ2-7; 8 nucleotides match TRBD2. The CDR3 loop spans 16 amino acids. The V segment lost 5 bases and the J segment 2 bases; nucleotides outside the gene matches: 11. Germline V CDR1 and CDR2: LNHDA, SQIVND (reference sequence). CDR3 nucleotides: TGTGCCAGTAGTGAGTTTAGCGGGATGAGTCCCTACGAGCAGTACTTC. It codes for CASSEFSGMSPYEQYF.

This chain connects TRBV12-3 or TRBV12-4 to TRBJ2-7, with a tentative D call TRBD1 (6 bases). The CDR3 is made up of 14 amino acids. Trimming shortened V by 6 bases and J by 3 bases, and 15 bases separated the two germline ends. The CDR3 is CASSQQGTGYEQYF. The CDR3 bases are TGTGCCAGCAGCCAACAGGGTACGGGCTACGAGCAGTACTTC.

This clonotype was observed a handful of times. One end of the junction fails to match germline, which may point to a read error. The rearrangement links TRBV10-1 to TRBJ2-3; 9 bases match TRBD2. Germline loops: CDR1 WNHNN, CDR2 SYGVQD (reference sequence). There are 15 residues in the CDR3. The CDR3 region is CASRNSGSGTDTQYF. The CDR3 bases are TGTGCCAGCAGAAATAGCGGGAGTGGCACAGATACGCAGTATTTT.

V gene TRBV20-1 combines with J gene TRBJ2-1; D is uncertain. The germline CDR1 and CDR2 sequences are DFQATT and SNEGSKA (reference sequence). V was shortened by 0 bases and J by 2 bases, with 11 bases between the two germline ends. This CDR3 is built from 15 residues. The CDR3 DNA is TGCAGTGCTAGAGATTTCGGTCGGACCTACAATGAGCAGTTCTTC. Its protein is CSARDFGRTYNEQFF.